Described below is a single T cell receptor (beta chain) sequence and its context. The antigen remains undetermined. V lost 5 bases, J lost 3 bases, and 8 bases lay in between. Germline lookup yields CDR1 LNHDA and CDR2 SQIVND (reference sequence). The CDR3 is 13 residues long. Some clones are missing from TCRdb's copy, which holds only in-frame ones; the method was immunoSEQ multiplex PCR. Of about 110,000 clones listed, about 91% are singletons. This entry is derived from a study of T cell responses to AZD1222 COVID-19 vaccine. Study-wide results and caveats: With two AZD1222 doses given, Spike-specific TCR breadth and depth both rose. It should be noted that donors were predominantly white British and more often female, and clonal diversity was possibly underestimated. The study reported that nearly half of spike-specific TCRs target unmutated variant regions.

The chain carries TRBV19 and TRBJ1-5; D is possibly TRBD1 (5 bases). This clonotype was obtained from an adult who received the AZD1222 COVID-19 vaccine. The material sequenced was peripheral blood, taken 28 days after the second AZD1222 dose. The CDR3 sequence is CASSPGTNQPQHF. CDR3 in DNA: TGTGCCAGTAGTCCTGGGACCAATCAGCCCCAGCATTTT.